This T cell receptor (beta chain) originates from a study of T-cell reconstitution after alpha-beta-depleted transplantation in children. TCRbeta library preparation incorporated unique molecular identifiers. TCRdb reanalysed the PCR reads using MiXCR and keeps one entry per CDR3 protein. There are approximately 200,000 distinct CDR3 sequences in the sample; about 6% occur only once, and 4.5% lies in the top ten. This CDR3 has 18 amino acids. The J segment lost 6 bases and the V segment lost 2 bases, leaving 11 bases of the junction unmatched. CDR1 is MNHEY, CDR2 SVGAGI, per germline. There are many counts of this clonotype.

The sequence was obtained from a girl under three years old with combined immunodeficiency, due to receive a stem cell transplant. Material: PBMCs, obtained before TCRalphabeta/CD19-depleted stem cell transplant. The rearrangement links TRBV6-5 to TRBJ2-3, with 13 positions matching TRBD2. CDR3 sequence reads: CASSYDEGLAGKVDTQYF. CDR3 bases: TGTGCCAGCAGTTACGACGAGGGACTAGCGGGGAAGGTGGATACGCAGTATTTT.